The 10 T cell receptor beta chains in this list originate from one sample, sequenced in a study of cytomegalovirus exposure and HLA in healthy donors. The primer mix had 60 Vbeta and 13 Jbeta primers. Here immunoSEQ multiplex PCR was the method, and the copy in TCRdb shows in-frame clones only, minus some. The sample holds more than 85,000 clones, 70% to 90% seen once. The sequenced material came from PBMCs. These TCRs come from a man aged 35 to 55 in good health and CMV-seronegative.

A single count supports this clone. The chain couples TRBV29-1 to TRBJ2-7, with D possibly TRBD2 on 6 matching bases. V was pared by 7 bases and J by 4 bases, with 17 bases between. This CDR3 region has 13 residues. Germline lookup yields CDR1 SQVTM and CDR2 ANQGSEA. The chain's CDR3 is CSAKEGRGYEQYF. CDR3 nucleotides: TGCAGCGCGAAGGAGGGGAGAGGTTACGAGCAGTACTTC.

The rearrangement uses TRBV6-1 and TRBJ1-1; perhaps TRBD1 as D (5 bases). Germline values: CDR1 MNHNS, CDR2 SASEGT. This CDR3 contains 18 residues. The V gene lost 1 base and the J gene lost 1 base, with 19 bases spanning the gap. CDR3 sequence reads: CASSEGAGATRKNTEAFF. The CDR3 DNA is TGTGCCAGCAGTGAAGGGGCTGGGGCAACCCGAAAGAACACTGAAGCTTTCTTT.

This chain connects TRBV7-9 to TRBJ1-6, with TRBD1 identical over 9 bases. CDR1 and CDR2 from the germline V gene are SEHNR and FQNEAQ (reference sequence). The CDR3 length is 15 residues. Trimming cost V 4 bases and J 4 bases; bases outside gene matches: 2. For the CDR3, the DNA is TGTGCCAGCAGCTCAGGACAGGGGTATAATTCACCCCTCCACTTT. Residues: CASSSGQGYNSPLHF.

The chain links TRBV6-5 to TRBJ2-1, with 8 positions matching TRBD1. The CDR3 covers 15 residues. V was pared by 6 bases and J by 3 bases, with 7 bases of the junction left unmatched. The germline CDR1 and CDR2 sequences are MNHEY and SVGAGI. The CDR3 DNA reads as TGTGCCAGCAGAGCCTTAGGACAGGGCTACAATGAGCAGTTCTTC. Residues: CASRALGQGYNEQFF.

This clone was picked up a small number of times. The chain has TRBV2 and TRBJ2-5, with 10 bases identical to TRBD1. CDR1 SNHLY and CDR2 FYNNEI come from the germline V gene. The CDR3 covers 13 residues. V was clipped by 9 bases and J by 5 bases; unmatched bases: 6. In DNA form, the CDR3 reads TGTGCCAGTTTGACAGGGGGCTTGGAGACCCAGTACTTC. This codes for CASLTGGLETQYF.

This clone came up once. J is TRBJ1-2 and V is TRBV5-1; a weak D match, TRBD1 (6 bases). In germline, CDR1 is SGHRS, CDR2 YFSETQ. The V end lost 0 bases, the J end lost 4 bases, and 10 bases lay between the germline ends. This CDR3 is built from 14 residues. CDR3 loop: CASSLGTETYGYTF. The CDR3 nucleotides read TGCGCCAGCAGCTTGGGGACAGAAACCTATGGCTACACCTTC. The full variable domain, its missing parts supplied by reference TRBV5-1 and TRBJ1-2, is KAGVTQTPRYLIKTRGQQVTLSCSPISGHRSVSWYQQTPGQGLQFLFEYFSETQRNKGNFPGRFSGRQFSNSRSEMNVSTLELGDSALYLCASSLGTETYGYTFGSGTRLTVV.

CDR3 protein: CASTQGARDTGELFF. The CDR3 nucleotides are TGTGCCAGCACTCAGGGGGCCCGGGACACCGGGGAGCTGTTTTTT. The chain recombines TRBV27 with TRBJ2-2; 8 bases match TRBD1. The CDR3 contains 15 residues. From germline, CDR1 is MNHEY and CDR2 SMNVEV (reference sequence). Trimming removed 7 bases from V and 3 bases from J; junction bases left unmatched: 7.

The chain joins TRBV18 to TRBJ1-1; D might be TRBD1 (5 bases). Per germline, CDR1 KGHSH and CDR2 LQKENI. The CDR3 is 16 residues long. V shed 3 bases and J shed 2 bases, with 16 bases lying between them. CDR3 in amino acids: CASSPQLTQDNTEAFF. The CDR3 DNA follows: TGTGCCAGCTCACCTCAACTCACACAGGATAACACTGAAGCTTTCTTT.

The chain combines TRBV7-3 with TRBJ1-1; D might be TRBD1 (5 bases). Trimming cost V 5 bases and J 5 bases, with 12 bases left between them. The CDR3 spans 13 residues. CDR1 is SGHTA and CDR2 is FQGTGA in the germline V gene. CDR3: CASSQGIRTEAFF. DNA of the CDR3: TGTGCCAGCAGCCAGGGAATACGGACTGAAGCTTTCTTT.

This chain connects TRBV29-1 to TRBJ2-7; 9 bases fit TRBD1. The trim removed 1 base at V and 3 bases at J, leaving 1 base unmatched. CDR1 is SQVTM and CDR2 is ANQGSEA in the germline V gene. CDR3 length: 13 amino acids. The CDR3 is CSVEATGGYEQYF. As DNA, the CDR3 is TGCAGCGTTGAAGCGACAGGGGGCTACGAGCAGTACTTC.